The rows below give T cell receptor beta chains drawn from one sample of a study of Graves' ophthalmopathy and Graves' hyperthyroidism. TCRdb independently ran MiXCR on the multiplex PCR reads; one entry per CDR3 protein. The sample has hundreds of thousands of distinct CDR3 sequences, 20% to 25% seen once. The sample consisted of peripheral blood. All receptors derive from a woman aged 18-29 years with stable Graves' hyperthyroidism. Some clones in this sample may be carry-over from other donors' samples. CDR3s leave out the opening cysteine and the closing phenylalanine or tryptophan.

TRBJ1-6 | TRBV12-3/TRBV12-4 | ASSFGAGENSPLH
TRBJ2-7 | TRBV20-1 | SATNTGQSSYEQY
TRBJ2-7 | TRBV11-1 | ASSSRDFPPHEQY
TRBJ2-5 | TRBV20-1 | SARDSPFETQY
TRBJ1-1 | TRBV5-1 | ASSLGTGNSNTEAF
TRBJ2-5 | TRBV28 | ASSLSLSQTQY
TRBJ2-5 | TRBV14 | ASSQGVAGDLGETQY
TRBJ2-4 | TRBV27 | ASGGGGEVQY
TRBJ2-2 | TRBV20-1 | SARAGGEDTGELF
TRBJ1-2 | TRBV28 | ASSPPSPIRHGYT
TRBJ1-5 | TRBV11-3 | ASSLVDGSNQPQH
TRBJ2-7 | TRBV15 | ATKTGYEQY
TRBJ2-2 | TRBV6-1 | ASSERTSGTGELF
TRBJ1-2 | TRBV4-1 | ASSQEPGDAYGYT
TRBJ1-6 | TRBV11-2 | ASNEKSSYNSPLH
TRBJ2-2 | TRBV30 | AWSHIWRTGELF
- | TRBV6-1 | ASSPQTSGGRNEQF
TRBJ2-7 | TRBV5-1 | ASSLAGSSAGYYEQY